Listed here are 32 T cell receptor beta chains from one sample, sequenced in a study of control samples from healthy donors and cancer patients. Here immunoSEQ multiplex PCR was the method, and the copy in TCRdb shows in-frame clones only, minus some. The table has about 160,000 clones, about 94% seen once. The sequencing input was blood. These receptors were taken from a woman in her 40s in good health.

The V gene is TRBV19, the J gene TRBJ1-1; D is unclear. There are 14 residues in the CDR3. The V end lost 3 bases, the J end lost 5 bases, and 13 bases lay between the germline ends. The germline V gene has CDR1 LNHDA and CDR2 SQIVND (reference sequence). The CDR3 protein is CASSIKQMRTEAFF. The CDR3 nucleotides are TGTGCCAGTAGTATTAAACAGATGAGAACTGAAGCTTTCTTT. The full variable domain, rest sourced from reference TRBV19 and TRBJ1-1, is DGGITQSPKYLFRKEGQNVTLSCEQNLNHDAMYWYRQDPGQGLRLIYYSQIVNDFQKGDIAEGYSVSREKKESFPLTVTSAQKNPTAFYLCASSIKQMRTEAFFGQGTRLTVV.

The chain uses TRBV29-1 and TRBJ1-4; D remains unclear. The CDR3 has 15 residues. Per germline, CDR1 SQVTM and CDR2 ANQGSEA. V was clipped by 3 bases and J by 2 bases, with 13 bases between them. This CDR3 reads CSVEGRGVTNEKLFF. CDR3 sequence (DNA): TGCAGCGTTGAGGGCCGCGGGGTGACTAATGAAAAACTGTTTTTT.

The chain has TRBV5-1 and TRBJ2-1; 12 bases are shared with TRBD2. Germline CDR1 SGHRS, CDR2 YFSETQ. The CDR3 loop spans 16 amino acids. The junction had 11 bases not matched to a gene; V was cut back by 4 bases and J by 9 bases. CDR3 sequence (DNA): TGCGCCAGCAGCCCCCGGACTAGCGGGACGGTTCCTGAGCAGTTCTTC. This codes for CASSPRTSGTVPEQFF.

This chain links TRBV14 with TRBJ2-2; TRBD2 is a possible D gene (6 bases). The germline V gene encodes CDR1 SGHDN and CDR2 FVKESK. The V and J ends lost 1 base and 6 bases respectively, with 21 bases between them. This CDR3 contains 18 residues. CDR3 protein: CASSQVSRLGGRPGELFF. The CDR3 DNA sequence: TGTGCCAGCAGCCAAGTTTCAAGATTGGGGGGACGTCCCGGGGAGCTGTTTTTT. Full variable domain (outside the CDR3, taken from reference TRBV14 and TRBJ2-2): EAGVTQFPSHSVIEKGQTVTLRCDPISGHDNLYWYRRVMGKEIKFLLHFVKESKQDESGMPNNRFLAERTGGTYSTLKVQPAELEDSGVYFCASSQVSRLGGRPGELFFGEGSRLTVL.

J is TRBJ2-1 and V is TRBV9; 7 nucleotides align to TRBD2. The CDR3 loop spans 14 amino acids. Germline values: CDR1 SGDLS, CDR2 YYNGEE. V dropped 3 bases and J dropped 9; count of bases not matched to a gene: 9. The CDR3 DNA sequence: TGTGCCAGCAGCGGTAAGGGAGGGCCGGGTGAGCAGTTCTTC. It encodes CASSGKGGPGEQFF. Combining the CDR3 with reference TRBV9 and TRBJ2-1 gives the whole variable domain DSGVTQTPKHLITATGQRVTLRCSPRSGDLSVYWYQQSLDQGLQFLIQYYNGEERAKGNILERFSAQQFPDLHSELNLSSLELGDSALYFCASSGKGGPGEQFFGPGTRLTVL.

This sequence joins TRBV27 and TRBJ2-5, with D perhaps TRBD2 (5 bases). The germline gives CDR1 MNHEY, CDR2 SMNVEV (reference sequence). Trimming stripped 3 bases from V and 4 bases from J, with 12 bases between. The CDR3 runs to 14 residues. The CDR3 region is CASSLYASLETQYF. The CDR3 nucleotides read TGTGCCAGCAGTTTGTACGCTAGCTTAGAGACCCAGTACTTC.

V is TRBV19 and J is TRBJ2-1; D tentatively reads TRBD1 or TRBD2 (6 bases each). Germline V gives CDR1 LNHDA, CDR2 SQIVND (reference sequence). This CDR3 is built from 17 residues. V lost 0 bases and J lost 2, with 14 bases in between. The CDR3 protein is CASSIDLSGAAYNEQFF. The CDR3 DNA reads TGTGCCAGTAGTATAGATCTATCGGGGGCCGCCTACAATGAGCAGTTCTTC.

This clone was seen only a few times. V gene TRBV30 combines with J gene TRBJ1-5, with D unresolved. The V and J ends lost 7 bases and 2 bases respectively, with 12 bases between them. CDR1 and CDR2 (germline): GTSNPN, SVGIG (reference sequence). The CDR3 sequence is 13 residues long. The CDR3 DNA reads as TGTGCCTATAAGTCTGGCGGCAATCAGCCCCAGCATTTT. Protein sequence: CAYKSGGNQPQHF.

The rearrangement joins TRBV30 to TRBJ1-2, with TRBD1 matching 7 bases. This CDR3 spans 13 amino acids. The V gene's germline CDR1 is GTSNPN and CDR2 SVGIG (reference sequence). With 0 bases clipped from V and 6 bases from J, the junction kept 4 bases outside the gene matches. CDR3 loop: CAWSVLQGNGYTF. CDR3 nucleotide sequence: TGTGCCTGGAGTGTACTACAGGGGAATGGCTACACCTTC.

The CDR3 reads CASSLGVGGWRQPQHF. The DNA of the CDR3 is TGTGCCAGCAGCTTAGGAGTCGGGGGATGGCGTCAGCCCCAGCATTTT. V gene TRBV11-2 combines with J gene TRBJ1-5; D might be TRBD1 (5 bases). The CDR3 has 16 amino acids. The germline V gene has CDR1 SGHAT and CDR2 FQNNGV. Trimming removed 1 base from V and 6 bases from J, with 16 bases in between.

J is TRBJ2-5 and V is TRBV18, with 7 positions matching TRBD1. V lost 5 bases, J lost 2 bases, and 5 bases stayed unmatched. Germline values: CDR1 KGHSH, CDR2 LQKENI. The CDR3 is made up of 14 amino acids. CDR3 sequence: CASSSGTEQETQYF. The CDR3 DNA reads TGTGCCAGCTCATCCGGGACAGAACAAGAGACCCAGTACTTC.

The rearrangement links TRBV19 to TRBJ1-2; perhaps TRBD1 as D (5 bases). The CDR3 is 15 amino acids. The V end lost 3 bases, the J end lost 8 bases, and 19 bases lay between the germline ends. The germline CDR1 and CDR2 sequences are LNHDA and SQIVND (reference sequence). The DNA of the CDR3 is TGTGCCAGTAGTATGGGCGAAAGGGGCGCCGGGGGCTACACCTTC. As protein: CASSMGERGAGGYTF.

The rearrangement joins TRBV19 to TRBJ1-3; 10 bases fit TRBD1. The length of the CDR3 is 19 residues. CDR1 and CDR2 (germline): LNHDA, SQIVND (reference sequence). Trimming cost V 3 bases and J 0 bases; bases outside gene matches: 11. CDR3: CASSIGDRGEPSSGNTIYF. For the CDR3, the DNA is TGTGCCAGTAGTATCGGGGACAGGGGAGAACCCAGCTCTGGAAACACCATATATTTT.

This clone has just one count. The junction and the germline gene differ at one end; a read error may be behind it. This chain connects TRBV27 to TRBJ1-1; 7 bases fit TRBD1. Germline V CDR1 and CDR2: MNHEY, SMNVEV (reference sequence). The CDR3 loop spans 13 amino acids. The CDR3 region is CASSLSRGGPWRF. Written as DNA, the CDR3 is TGTGCCAGCAGTTTATCCAGGGGGGGGCCTTGGCGCTTT.

This sequence joins TRBV18 and TRBJ1-4, with 9 bases that match TRBD1. V was clipped by 4 bases and J by 5 bases; unmatched bases: 2. Germline V gene sequence: CDR1 KGHSH, CDR2 LQKENI. This CDR3 comprises 14 residues. The CDR3 loop reads CASSRGQGNEKLFF. The CDR3 nucleotides are TGTGCCAGCTCACGGGGACAGGGAAATGAAAAACTGTTTTTT.

This rearrangement joins TRBV5-1 to TRBJ1-3, with D maybe TRBD1 (6 bases). This CDR3 has 15 residues. V was shortened by 0 bases and J by 0 bases, with 7 bases between the two germline ends. In germline, CDR1 is SGHRS, CDR2 YFSETQ. CDR3 amino acids: CASSLGQVSGNTIYF. CDR3 DNA: TGCGCCAGCAGCTTGGGACAGGTCTCTGGAAACACCATATATTTT.

Here the CDR3 DNA reads TGTGCCACCAGTGATCCCCTAGCGGGGGGACTCAATGAGCAGTTCTTC. It codes for CATSDPLAGGLNEQFF. The chain joins TRBV24-1 to TRBJ2-1; 11 nucleotides line up with TRBD2. CDR3 length: 16 residues. V dropped 3 bases and J dropped 6; count of bases not matched to a gene: 6. CDR1 and CDR2 from the germline V gene are KGHDR and SFDVKD.

The chain uses TRBV19 and TRBJ1-4; D is unclear. CDR1 and CDR2 (germline): LNHDA, SQIVND (reference sequence). With 7 bases removed from V and 3 bases from J, the gap between germline ends came to 15 bases. This CDR3 has 15 residues. CDR3 sequence: CASMASRASNEKLFF. The CDR3 DNA reads as TGTGCCAGTATGGCCTCCCGAGCCTCTAATGAAAAACTGTTTTTT.

The chain uses TRBV7-2 and TRBJ1-5; 8 bases map to TRBD1. Germline assignment: CDR1 SGHTA and CDR2 FQGNSA. The CDR3 contains 15 residues. J was trimmed by 6 bases and V by 5 bases; bases with no gene match: 9. Here the CDR3 DNA reads TGTGCCAGCAGCCAGCGGACAGGGCTAGGTCAGCCCCAGCATTTT. This codes for CASSQRTGLGQPQHF.

This clone was counted a single time. CDR3 coding DNA: TGTGCCAGCAGTTTGGGGACTGAGTATGGCTACACCTTC. It encodes CASSLGTEYGYTF. This chain joins TRBV27 and TRBJ1-2; maybe TRBD1 (5 bases). Between the trimmed V and J ends, which lost 3 bases and 5 bases, there was a span of 10 bases. CDR1 is MNHEY, CDR2 SMNVEV, per germline (reference sequence). The CDR3 totals 13 residues.

The chain recombines TRBV19 with TRBJ1-1; D may be TRBD1 (6 bases). V was pared by 6 bases and J by 4 bases, with 12 bases between. The germline V gene encodes CDR1 LNHDA and CDR2 SQIVND (reference sequence). CDR3 size: 13 residues. The CDR3 DNA follows: TGTGCCAGTAGGGGCTCCAGGGGCACTGAAGCTTTCTTT. The encoded protein is CASRGSRGTEAFF.

The chain recombines TRBV2 with TRBJ1-2; possibly TRBD1 for D (6 bases). CDR3 length: 12 residues. Per germline, CDR1 SNHLY and CDR2 FYNNEI. The V and J ends lost 10 bases and 14 bases respectively, with 23 bases between them. CDR3 nucleotides: TGTGCCACCCAGGGGCAGGGGCCCGCTTCGACCTTC. Protein: CATQGQGPASTF.

The chain joins TRBV6-5 to TRBJ2-7; D is possibly TRBD1 (6 bases). Germline CDR1 reads MNHEY; CDR2 reads SVGAGI. The length of the CDR3 is 13 residues. V lost 8 bases and J 1 base, leaving 12 bases between the germline ends. The CDR3 sequence: CASGQGPSYEQYF. The CDR3 nucleotides are TGTGCCAGCGGGCAGGGGCCTTCCTACGAGCAGTACTTC.

The chain couples TRBV7-2 to TRBJ1-1; no reliable D call. The V gene lost 7 bases and the J gene lost 1 base, with 10 bases spanning the gap. From germline, CDR1 is SGHTA and CDR2 FQGNSA. The CDR3 runs 13 residues. CDR3 in amino acids: CASKRPGNTEAFF. The DNA of the CDR3 is TGTGCCAGCAAGAGGCCGGGGAACACTGAAGCTTTCTTT.

This rearrangement joins TRBV6-5 to TRBJ1-4, with 7 bases fitting TRBD1. V was clipped by 6 bases and J by 5 bases; unmatched bases: 9. The CDR3 extends over 15 amino acids. Germline loops: CDR1 MNHEY, CDR2 SVGAGI. The CDR3: CASSRDRARNEKLFF. CDR3 DNA: TGTGCCAGCAGCCGCGACAGGGCCAGAAATGAAAAACTGTTTTTT.

The V and J genes are TRBV7-2 and TRBJ1-2; the D gene is possibly TRBD1 (5 bases). This CDR3 is built from 17 residues. V was cut by 2 bases and J by 0 bases, with 16 bases left in between. Per germline, CDR1 SGHTA and CDR2 FQGNSA. The chain's CDR3 is CASSLLGTESSNYGYTF. CDR3 DNA: TGTGCCAGCAGCTTACTCGGGACCGAAAGTTCTAACTATGGCTACACCTTC.

The rearrangement links TRBV28 to TRBJ2-7, with D tentatively TRBD1 (5 bases). CDR1 is MDHEN and CDR2 is SYDVKM in the germline V gene. Trimming removed 5 bases at V and 7 bases at J, with 18 bases between. There are 14 residues in the CDR3. The DNA for the CDR3 is TGTGCCAGCAGTCCTCCGGGCAGGGTTGATGAGCAGTACTTC. It yields the protein CASSPPGRVDEQYF.

The chain links TRBV5-1 to TRBJ2-3, with D maybe TRBD2 (5 bases). Per the germline V gene, CDR1 is SGHRS and CDR2 is YFSETQ. This CDR3 contains 16 residues. The V gene lost 4 bases and the J gene lost 1 base, with 16 bases spanning the gap. In DNA, the CDR3 is TGCGCCAGCAGCCCCTCCCTGGGAGCGGGCACAGATACGCAGTATTTT. Translating it yields CASSPSLGAGTDTQYF.

The chain employs TRBV19 and TRBJ2-2; unclear D gene. CDR3 length: 12 residues. From germline, CDR1 is LNHDA and CDR2 SQIVND (reference sequence). Trimming pared 7 bases from V and 1 base from J, leaving 4 bases between. CDR3 DNA sequence: TGTGCCAGTAAACAGAACACCGGGGAGCTGTTTTTT. It translates to CASKQNTGELFF.

This sequence joins TRBV5-1 and TRBJ1-1, with 8 bases fitting TRBD1. CDR3 length: 18 residues. Trimming cost V 4 bases and J 4 bases; bases outside gene matches: 18. In germline, CDR1 is SGHRS, CDR2 YFSETQ. The CDR3 DNA reads as TGCGCCAGCAGCCGCCACGGGGCGCAACAGGGGGGGGGCACTGAAGCTTTCTTT. This sequence encodes CASSRHGAQQGGGTEAFF.

The chain is built from TRBV28 and TRBJ1-2, with TRBD1 as a possible D gene (5 bases). Looked up from germline, CDR1 is MDHEN and CDR2 is SYDVKM. The CDR3 contains 13 residues. V shed 8 bases and J shed 5 bases, with 15 bases lying between them. The CDR3 nucleotides are TGTGCCAGCCTATCCGGGACGTCATATGGCTACACCTTC. It specifies CASLSGTSYGYTF.

The rearrangement uses TRBV4-3 and TRBJ2-1; TRBD2 matches at 13 bases. Germline lookup yields CDR1 LGHNA and CDR2 YSLEER. V lost 1 base to trimming and J lost 7 bases; unmatched junction nucleotides: 10. The CDR3 loop spans 18 amino acids. The CDR3 DNA reads TGCGCCAGCAGCCAAGGACTAGCGGGAGGATGGGTGGGGAATGAGCAGTTCTTC. Translation gives CASSQGLAGGWVGNEQFF.